This TCR beta chain was sequenced during a study of blood T cell repertoires in COVID-19. Study-level information: Samples came from the United States, Italy and Spain, spanning acute and convalescent COVID-19. PBMCs, B-cell-depleted T cells, or T cells provided the cDNA or gDNA that made up the material.

In the original workflow: Researchers report that nucleated cell counts were estimated from reference gene primer amplification. Profiled with immunoSEQ multiplex PCR; TCRdb holds only in-frame clones, not every one. That table is the source of V, J and clone size, and D and trimming were worked out from the DNA. The table has approximately 50,000 clones, about 89% seen once. This TCR derives from a human donor in a cohort sampled during active COVID-19. Sequencing was done on a sample of peripheral blood.

The CDR3 DNA reads as TGCAGCGTGGGGGGACTAGCGGGATTCTACAATGAGCAGTTCTTC. As protein: CSVGGLAGFYNEQFF. The chain is built from TRBV29-1 and TRBJ2-1, with 13 bases identical to TRBD2. V lost 6 bases to trimming and J lost 3 bases; unmatched junction nucleotides: 5. CDR3 length: 15 amino acids. Germline CDR1 is SQVTM and CDR2 is ANQGSEA.